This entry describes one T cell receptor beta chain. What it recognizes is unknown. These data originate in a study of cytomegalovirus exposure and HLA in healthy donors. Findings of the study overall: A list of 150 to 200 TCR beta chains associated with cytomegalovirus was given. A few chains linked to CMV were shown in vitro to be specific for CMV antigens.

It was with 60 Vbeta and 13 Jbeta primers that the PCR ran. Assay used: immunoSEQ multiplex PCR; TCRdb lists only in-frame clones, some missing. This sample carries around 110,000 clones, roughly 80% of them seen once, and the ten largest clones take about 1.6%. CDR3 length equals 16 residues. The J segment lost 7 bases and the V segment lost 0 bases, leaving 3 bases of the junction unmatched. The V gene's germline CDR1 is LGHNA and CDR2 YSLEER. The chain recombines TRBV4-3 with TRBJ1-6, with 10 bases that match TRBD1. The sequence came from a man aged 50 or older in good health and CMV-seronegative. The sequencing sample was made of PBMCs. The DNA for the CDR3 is TGCGCCAGCAGCCAAGACGAGGGACAGGGGAATTCACCCCTCCACTTT. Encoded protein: CASSQDEGQGNSPLHF.